This TCR beta chain emerged from a study of blood T cell repertoires in COVID-19. V shed 3 bases and J 4 bases; nucleotides not matched to a gene: 6. Germline CDR1 is SGHNT and CDR2 is YYREEE (reference sequence). The CDR3 is 15 amino acids. Per the original methods: The authors estimated nucleated cell counts from reference gene primer amplification. Method: immunoSEQ multiplex PCR; TCRdb's copy keeps in-frame clones and lacks some. That table supplies the V and J calls and clone size; D and trimming were determined from the DNA. Seen here are about 120,000 clones, over 75% observed once, and the top ten hold around 9.9%.

The chain is built from TRBV5-4 and TRBJ1-1, with 10 bases matching TRBD1. This sequence was found in a man older than 75 with acute or convalescent COVID-19. The sample consisted of peripheral blood. The DNA for the CDR3 is TGTGCCAGCAGCTGGGGACAGGGGACTCGCACTGAAGCTTTCTTT. Protein sequence: CASSWGQGTRTEAFF.